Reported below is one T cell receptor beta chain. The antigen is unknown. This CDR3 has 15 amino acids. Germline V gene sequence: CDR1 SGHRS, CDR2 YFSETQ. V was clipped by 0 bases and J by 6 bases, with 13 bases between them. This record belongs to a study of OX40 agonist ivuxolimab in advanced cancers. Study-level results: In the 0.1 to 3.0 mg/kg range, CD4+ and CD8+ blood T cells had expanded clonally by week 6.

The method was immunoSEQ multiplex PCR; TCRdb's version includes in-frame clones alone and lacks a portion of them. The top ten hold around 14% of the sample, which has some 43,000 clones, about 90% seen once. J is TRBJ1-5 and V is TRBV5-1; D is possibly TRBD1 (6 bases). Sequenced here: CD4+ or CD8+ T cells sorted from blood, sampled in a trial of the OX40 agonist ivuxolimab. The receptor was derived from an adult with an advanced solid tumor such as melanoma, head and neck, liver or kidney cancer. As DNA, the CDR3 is TGCGCCAGCAGCTTGGAGGGGGGTTTCGGTCAGCCCCAGCATTTT. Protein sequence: CASSLEGGFGQPQHF.